The source of this T cell receptor beta chain is a study of PD-L1 blockade in urothelial cancer (dated by TCRdb to the late 2010s). Concerning the study at large: Every patient began therapy in 2014 and was given atezolizumab 1,200 mg intravenously every 3 weeks. Durable clinical benefit meant progression-free survival longer than 6 months, and TCR features were also tested against progression-free and overall survival. Twenty-five of 29 patients were identified as males with urothelial cancer of bladder origin, and a prior smoking history was reported by 18 of 29 patients. Somatic, immune and clinical correlates of response to PD-L1 blockade with atezolizumab in urothelial cancer were the focus of an exploratory multi-omic analysis. Some 30 patients had pretreatment blood TCR-seq, 24 had at least one posttreatment blood collection, and 24 had tumor TCR-seq. Patients had an ECOG performance status of 0 or 1 and had received between 0 and 3 prior chemotherapy regimens. A median of about 150,000 T cells and some 84,000 unique TCRs was obtained from blood samples, and a median clonality of roughly 0.074 was observed. Durable clinical benefit was achieved by nine patients but not by the remaining 20. Blood samples were analyzed at 3 weeks after treatment start (second dose) and at 6 weeks after treatment start. Pretreatment tumor samples, along with matched peripheral blood serially collected before and after atezolizumab treatment, were subjected to TCR sequencing. In the same patients who had TCR sequencing, pretreatment tumors also underwent whole exome sequencing and RNA sequencing.

V lost 4 bases and J lost 2 bases; the stretch between them is 13 bases long. For CDR1 and CDR2, the germline V gene lists SGHRS and YFSETQ. From cysteine to phenylalanine, the CDR3 is 14 amino acids long. Only CDR3 DNA remains: 42 bases, in frame from the first base. The cohort included some 30 patients with locally advanced or metastatic urothelial carcinoma who were treated at Memorial Sloan Kettering on a trial protocol. Peripheral blood mononuclear cells were collected pretreatment and during treatment, with between 1 and 8 total time points obtained per patient. The Qiagen DNeasy Blood extraction kit was used to purify genomic DNA from total PBMCs and from tumor samples. PBMCs were collected pretreatment and during treatment, and were isolated and stored as previously described. This clone was found once. What antigen it recognizes has not been identified. It has no much larger one-base neighbor in the sample; base qualities were not kept.

Synthetic TCR analog templates were spiked into each PCR so that absolute template abundance could be estimated from read counts. TCRbeta CDR3 regions were amplified from genomic DNA with bias-controlled V and J gene primers using the immunoSEQ assay. Sequencing of rearranged TCRbeta segments was done at approximately 20X coverage. On the authors' methods: Sequencing errors were corrected by clustering, and CDR3s were annotated against IMGT so that V, D and J genes could be assigned. Only productive TCRbeta rearrangements were used in downstream analyses, excluding out-of-frame or stop-codon sequences. Clonality was calculated as one minus the Shannon entropy normalized by the log of the number of unique productive sequences. Clones differing between time points or between blood and tumor were identified using Fisher's exact test with Benjamini-Hochberg correction, with an adjusted p below 0.01 applied as the threshold. Here the immuneACCESS table is served through TCRdb, limited to in-frame sequences with V and J called. Missing clones are a known gap in these copies; in checked studies unresolved V genes cover under half, and the rest lacks a known reason. That table furnishes V, J and clone size, whereas the DNA furnished D and trimming. This sample has roughly 84,000 clones in its table, and roughly 87% of those were observed once. The ten top clones hold over 7.5% of the sample.

The paper as a whole reports these results and caveats: Among patients with durable benefit, tumor-associated TCR clones showed greater expansion in peripheral blood 3 weeks after treatment started (n ≈ 20, p = 0.022). A pretreatment peripheral blood TCR clonality below the median was linked to improved progression-free and overall survival. Because the sample size was small (n ≈ 27) and many exploratory analyses were performed, the results are intended to be hypothesis-generating.

Specimen: PBMCs, collected around atezolizumab (anti-PD-L1) treatment. The clonotype comes from a man aged 65 to 79 with urothelial cancer. The V gene is TRBV5-1 and the J gene is TRBJ2-7; the D segment could be TRBD1, given 5 matching bases. The CDR3 sequence is CASSVDRLTYEQYF. The DNA sequence is TGCGCCAGCAGCGTAGACAGACTTACCTACGAGCAGTACTTC. Reference TRBV5-1 and TRBJ2-7 proteins supply the regions before and after the CDR3; the full variable domain is: KAGVTQTPRYLIKTRGQQVTLSCSPISGHRSVSWYQQTPGQGLQFLFEYFSETQRNKGNFPGRFSGRQFSNSRSEMNVSTLELGDSALYLCASSVDRLTYEQYFGPGTRLTVT.